This passage covers 11 T cell receptor beta chains from one sample sequenced in a study of blood T cell repertoires in COVID-19. Measured with immunoSEQ multiplex PCR; TCRdb has only the in-frame clones, and not every one. The data contain fewer than 80,000 clones, roughly four fifths of them singletons. The sample comprised peripheral blood. These receptors originate from an elderly woman with acute or convalescent COVID-19.

This chain links TRBV19 with TRBJ1-6, with 10 bases lining up with TRBD1. Germline CDR1 and CDR2: LNHDA and SQIVND (reference sequence). V was pared by 4 bases and J by 4 bases, with 4 bases of the junction left unmatched. The length of the CDR3 is 16 residues. CDR3 in amino acids: CASSTWDRGYNSPLHF. CDR3 coding DNA: TGTGCCAGTAGTACCTGGGACAGGGGATATAATTCACCCCTCCACTTT. Full variable domain (remainder filled in from reference TRBV19 and TRBJ1-6): DGGITQSPKYLFRKEGQNVTLSCEQNLNHDAMYWYRQDPGQGLRLIYYSQIVNDFQKGDIAEGYSVSREKKESFPLTVTSAQKNPTAFYLCASSTWDRGYNSPLHFGNGTRLTVT.

The gene calls are TRBV14 and TRBJ1-1; 8 bases map to TRBD1. Germline values: CDR1 SGHDN, CDR2 FVKESK. V lost 5 bases and J lost 0; bases outside the gene matches: 8. This CDR3 comprises 16 residues. CDR3 in amino acids: CASSKTGATMNTEAFF. The CDR3 nucleotides read TGTGCCAGCAGCAAGACAGGGGCCACCATGAACACTGAAGCTTTCTTT.

The rearrangement joins TRBV11-3 to TRBJ1-4, with D maybe TRBD1 (5 bases). With 6 bases removed from V and 8 bases from J, the gap between germline ends came to 10 bases. The CDR3 is 12 residues long. The germline V gene has CDR1 SGHNT and CDR2 YENEEA. CDR3 DNA: TGTGCCAGCAGACAACCAGGGGAAAAACTGTTTTTT. Residues: CASRQPGEKLFF.

This clone was detected a few times. The chain uses TRBV19 and TRBJ1-5; TRBD1 matches at 9 bases. Looked up from germline, CDR1 is LNHDA and CDR2 is SQIVND (reference sequence). Germline trimming cut 7 bases from V and 2 bases from J; bases unmatched to any gene: 12. CDR3 length: 17 amino acids. CDR3 DNA sequence: TGTGCCAGTACTGCTCCGGGACAGGGTTGGGGCAATCAGCCCCAGCATTTT. Encoded protein: CASTAPGQGWGNQPQHF.

The CDR3 DNA reads as TGTGCCAGCAGTGAAAGGGACAGCCATAGCAATCAGCCCCAGCATTTT. Translated: CASSERDSHSNQPQHF. The chain combines TRBV2 with TRBJ1-5, with 7 bases matching TRBD1. Germline values: CDR1 SNHLY, CDR2 FYNNEI. The CDR3 consists of 16 residues. V gave up 2 bases and J gave up 0 bases; unmatched junction bases: 4.

On this clone itself: Other DNA sequences in the sample encode the same CDR3. The rearrangement uses TRBV20-1 and TRBJ2-7; D perhaps matches TRBD1 (6 bases). V gave up 2 bases and J gave up 4 bases, with 6 bases separating them. The CDR3 length is 11 residues. Per the germline V gene, CDR1 is DFQATT and CDR2 is SNEGSKA (reference sequence). CDR3 in DNA: TGCAGTGCTAGACAGGGGTACGAGCAGTACTTC. Translation gives CSARQGYEQYF.

This chain joins TRBV25-1 and TRBJ2-3; tentative D call: TRBD2 (5 bases). Trimming took 4 bases from V and 7 from J, leaving 18 bases between them. The CDR3 consists of 15 residues. The germline CDR1 and CDR2 sequences are MGHDK and SYGVNS. CDR3 in amino acids: CASSGEGLFIYTQYF. CDR3 sequence (DNA): TGTGCCAGCAGTGGAGAAGGACTCTTTATTTATACGCAGTATTTT.

CDR3 in amino acids: CASSQDRGPLAQHF. The CDR3 bases are TGCGCCAGCAGCCAGGACAGGGGCCCCTTGGCCCAGCATTTT. The rearrangement links TRBV4-1 to TRBJ1-5; TRBD1 matches 9 bases. The V gene's germline CDR1 is MGHRA and CDR2 YSYEKL. This CDR3 has 14 amino acids. V was pared by 3 bases and J by 11 bases, with 8 bases of the junction left unmatched.

This clone was counted between two and nine times. The chain recombines TRBV11-3 with TRBJ2-5, with 9 bases lining up with TRBD1. V trimming: 3 bases; J trimming: 1 base; junction bases outside the gene matches: 6. This CDR3 is 16 amino acids long. The V gene's germline CDR1 is SGHNT and CDR2 YENEEA. CDR3 sequence: CASSLTPTGGQETQYF. CDR3 bases: TGTGCCAGCAGCTTGACCCCGACAGGGGGCCAAGAGACCCAGTACTTC.

The gene calls are TRBV4-3 and TRBJ2-2; D is unresolved. CDR3 length: 14 amino acids. Germline V lookup: CDR1 LGHNA, CDR2 YSLEER. Trimming cost V 3 bases and J 4 bases, with 9 bases left between them. Here the CDR3 reads CASSQVMATGELFF. Here the CDR3 DNA reads TGCGCCAGCAGCCAGGTGATGGCCACCGGGGAGCTGTTTTTT.

This clone was seen more than once but under ten times. The chain joins TRBV5-4 to TRBJ1-4, with D hard to call. V lost 4 bases and J lost 4, with 14 bases in between. The CDR3 runs 15 residues. Germline-derived CDR1 and CDR2 are SGHNT and YYREEE (reference sequence). Here the CDR3 DNA reads TGTGCCAGCAGCGCCCGGGGTGGGAGTAATGAAAAACTGTTTTTT. As protein: CASSARGGSNEKLFF.